This T cell receptor beta chain originates from a study of shared clonotypes between healthy human individuals. Study-wide points: Incompleteness in sorted-subset sequencing, despite large depth, was shown by rarefaction.

Splitting the CD4+ cells yielded a CD45RA+ naive subset and a CD45RA-negative memory subset. DNA at about 210 ng, 25,000 to 35,000 T cell genomes, went into sorted-subset replicate PCRs. The assay was immunoSEQ multiplex PCR, and TCRdb's table has in-frame clones only and misses some. The repertoire holds more than 1.2 million clones, roughly 98.5% seen once, with 0.36% in the top ten. The CDR3 loop spans 13 amino acids. Trimming left V 8 bases short and J 7 bases short, with 14 bases between. Germline V gene sequence: CDR1 MNHNY, CDR2 SVGAGI (reference sequence). Of note for this clone: What it binds is unknown.

Sequences were obtained from naive CD4+ T cells sorted from blood. The sample's subset: CD45RA+ positively selected. This TCR derives from a man aged 25-45 years in good health. This chain joins TRBV6-6 and TRBJ1-4; a weak D match, TRBD1 (6 bases). The CDR3 region is CASRHRVGEKLFF. DNA of the CDR3: TGTGCCAGCCGCCACAGGGTCGGTGAAAAACTGTTTTTT.